Listed below are T cell receptor beta chains from one sample, sequenced in a study of shared clonotypes between healthy human individuals. Assay used: immunoSEQ multiplex PCR; TCRdb lists only in-frame clones, some missing. The table lists fewer than 1.6 million clones, 98% of them singletons. The sample comprised naive CD4+ T cells sorted from blood. The origin of the receptors is a man aged 30-40 years in good health. The CDR3 runs from the conserved cysteine through the conserved F or W. A D gene is named only where the DNA matches it firmly. Expanded clones get a size class; other rows say once, few or many, or leave the size out.

len: 16
abundance: once
d_gene: -
j_gene: TRBJ2-3
v_gene: TRBV2
CDR3aa: CASSENPEGSTDTQYF
CDR3nt: TGTGCCAGCAGTGAAAACCCAGAGGGGAGCACAGATACGCAGTATTTT

len: 14
abundance: -
d_gene: -
j_gene: TRBJ2-7
v_gene: TRBV18
CDR3aa: CASTLAGQNYEQYF
CDR3nt: TGTGCCAGCACCCTCGCGGGACAGAATTACGAGCAGTACTTC

len: 14
abundance: -
d_gene: TRBD1
j_gene: TRBJ2-7
v_gene: TRBV5-1
CDR3aa: CASRPGTGGLEQYF
CDR3nt: TGCGCCAGCAGACCCGGGACAGGGGGCCTCGAGCAGTACTTC

len: 18
abundance: -
d_gene: TRBD2
j_gene: TRBJ2-2
v_gene: TRBV27
CDR3aa: CASSLSSSGRANTGELFF
CDR3nt: TGTGCCAGCAGTTTATCATCTAGCGGGAGGGCGAACACCGGGGAGCTGTTTTTT

len: 14
abundance: -
d_gene: -
j_gene: TRBJ2-2
v_gene: TRBV28
CDR3aa: CASIENRAAGELFF
CDR3nt: TGTGCCAGCATCGAGAACAGGGCGGCCGGGGAGCTGTTTTTT

len: 14
abundance: -
d_gene: TRBD1
j_gene: TRBJ1-1
v_gene: TRBV7-9
CDR3aa: CASSGYRGDTEAFF
CDR3nt: TGTGCCAGCAGCGGCTACAGGGGGGACACTGAAGCTTTCTTT

len: 15
abundance: -
d_gene: -
j_gene: TRBJ2-4
v_gene: TRBV6-5
CDR3aa: CASSTGFRAKNIQYF
CDR3nt: TGTGCCAGCAGTACAGGGTTTCGAGCCAAAAACATTCAGTACTTC

len: 13
abundance: -
d_gene: -
j_gene: TRBJ1-2
v_gene: TRBV29-1
CDR3aa: CSVWEQTNYGYTF
CDR3nt: TGCAGCGTTTGGGAGCAAACTAACTATGGCTACACCTTC

len: 14
abundance: -
d_gene: -
j_gene: TRBJ2-7
v_gene: TRBV9
CDR3aa: CASSAQPSSYEQYF
CDR3nt: TGTGCCAGCAGCGCCCAACCGAGCTCCTACGAGCAGTACTTC

len: 15
abundance: -
d_gene: -
j_gene: TRBJ2-1
v_gene: TRBV28
CDR3aa: CASSFLRQGYNEQFF
CDR3nt: TGTGCCAGCAGTTTTCTGCGGCAGGGTTACAATGAGCAGTTCTTC

len: 17
abundance: -
d_gene: -
j_gene: TRBJ2-7
v_gene: TRBV7-8
CDR3aa: CASSLKIPGTGSYEQYF
CDR3nt: TGTGCCAGCAGCTTAAAAATCCCCGGGACTGGGTCCTACGAGCAGTACTTC

len: 15
abundance: -
d_gene: TRBD1
j_gene: TRBJ2-5
v_gene: TRBV5-1
CDR3aa: CASSYQGASQETQYF
CDR3nt: TGCGCCAGCAGCTATCAGGGGGCGTCCCAAGAGACCCAGTACTTC

len: 15
abundance: -
d_gene: -
j_gene: TRBJ2-3
v_gene: TRBV28
CDR3aa: CASSLYVDSTDTQYF
CDR3nt: TGTGCCAGCAGTTTATATGTGGACTCCACAGATACGCAGTATTTT

len: 12
abundance: -
d_gene: -
j_gene: TRBJ2-7
v_gene: TRBV11-3
CDR3aa: CASSLNSYEQYF
CDR3nt: TGTGCCAGCAGCCTTAATTCCTACGAGCAGTACTTC

len: 14
abundance: -
d_gene: -
j_gene: TRBJ1-4
v_gene: TRBV6-5
CDR3aa: CASSLTVRREKLFF
CDR3nt: TGTGCCAGCAGTCTCACGGTCCGAAGGGAAAAACTGTTTTTT

len: 15
abundance: -
d_gene: -
j_gene: TRBJ2-1
v_gene: TRBV18
CDR3aa: CASSPRGGSYNEQFF
CDR3nt: TGTGCCAGCTCACCAAGGGGCGGATCCTACAATGAGCAGTTCTTC

len: 14
abundance: -
d_gene: TRBD1
j_gene: TRBJ1-1
v_gene: TRBV27
CDR3aa: CASKGGRGRTEAFF
CDR3nt: TGTGCCAGCAAGGGGGGCAGGGGGAGAACTGAAGCTTTCTTT

len: 18
abundance: -
d_gene: TRBD2
j_gene: TRBJ2-1
v_gene: TRBV9
CDR3aa: CASSAPEVAGALYNEQFF
CDR3nt: TGTGCCAGCAGCGCACCGGAGGTAGCGGGAGCGCTCTACAATGAGCAGTTCTTC

len: 15
abundance: -
d_gene: TRBD2
j_gene: TRBJ2-3
v_gene: TRBV29-1
CDR3aa: CSVDGAGGGTDTQYF
CDR3nt: TGCAGCGTGGATGGCGCGGGAGGTGGCACAGATACGCAGTATTTT

len: 14
abundance: -
d_gene: -
j_gene: TRBJ2-3
v_gene: TRBV27
CDR3aa: CASSLRRSTDTQYF
CDR3nt: TGTGCCAGCAGTTTAAGGCGGAGCACAGATACGCAGTATTTT

len: 12
abundance: few
d_gene: -
j_gene: TRBJ1-2
v_gene: TRBV28
CDR3aa: CASSLAGYGYTF
CDR3nt: TGTGCCAGCAGTTTGGCGGGCTATGGCTACACCTTC

len: 12
abundance: -
d_gene: -
j_gene: TRBJ1-1
v_gene: TRBV29-1
CDR3aa: CSAAGLNTEAFF
CDR3nt: TGCAGCGCCGCCGGGTTGAACACTGAAGCTTTCTTT

len: 16
abundance: once
d_gene: TRBD2
j_gene: TRBJ2-2
v_gene: TRBV7-9
CDR3aa: CASSLPSSGHTGELFF
CDR3nt: TGTGCCAGCAGCTTGCCCTCTAGCGGACACACCGGGGAGCTGTTTTTT

len: 16
abundance: -
d_gene: TRBD1
j_gene: TRBJ1-1
v_gene: TRBV11-2
CDR3aa: CASSVRSGGGGTEAFF
CDR3nt: TGTGCCAGCAGCGTACGCTCAGGGGGCGGAGGGACTGAAGCTTTCTTT

len: 16
abundance: -
d_gene: -
j_gene: TRBJ2-1
v_gene: TRBV5-1
CDR3aa: CASSLGTGFGDNEQFF
CDR3nt: TGCGCCAGCAGCTTGGGTACCGGATTCGGGGACAATGAGCAGTTCTTC

len: 15
abundance: -
d_gene: -
j_gene: TRBJ2-4
v_gene: TRBV28
CDR3aa: CASSPLAAAGNIQYF
CDR3nt: TGTGCCAGCAGTCCGTTGGCGGCCGCCGGGAACATTCAGTACTTC

len: 14
abundance: -
d_gene: TRBD1
j_gene: TRBJ1-5
v_gene: TRBV7-2
CDR3aa: CASSQDRGHQPQHF
CDR3nt: TGTGCCAGCAGCCAGGACAGGGGGCATCAGCCCCAGCATTTT

len: 15
abundance: -
d_gene: TRBD2
j_gene: TRBJ2-3
v_gene: TRBV6-6
CDR3aa: CASSFPVLAGDTQYF
CDR3nt: TGTGCCAGCAGTTTCCCGGTACTAGCGGGAGATACGCAGTATTTT

len: 14
abundance: -
d_gene: TRBD2
j_gene: TRBJ2-1
v_gene: TRBV28
CDR3aa: CASSHSGRGGEQFF
CDR3nt: TGTGCCAGCAGTCATAGCGGGAGGGGCGGTGAGCAGTTCTTC

len: 16
abundance: -
d_gene: -
j_gene: TRBJ2-1
v_gene: TRBV2
CDR3aa: CASSEYGGLSYNEQFF
CDR3nt: TGTGCCAGCAGTGAATATGGCGGGCTTTCCTACAATGAGCAGTTCTTC

len: 15
abundance: -
d_gene: -
j_gene: TRBJ1-2
v_gene: TRBV29-1
CDR3aa: CSVEGVQGLNYGYTF
CDR3nt: TGCAGCGTTGAAGGGGTGCAAGGTCTTAACTATGGCTACACCTTC

len: 13
abundance: -
d_gene: -
j_gene: TRBJ1-1
v_gene: TRBV18
CDR3aa: CASSPGPLDEAFF
CDR3nt: TGTGCCAGCTCACCAGGGCCCTTAGATGAAGCTTTCTTT

len: 16
abundance: -
d_gene: TRBD2
j_gene: TRBJ2-5
v_gene: TRBV7-9
CDR3aa: CASSLPSGRAQETQYF
CDR3nt: TGTGCCAGCAGCTTACCAAGCGGGAGGGCCCAAGAGACCCAGTACTTC

len: 17
abundance: -
d_gene: TRBD2
j_gene: TRBJ2-3
v_gene: TRBV5-4
CDR3aa: CASSPGLAGVSTDTQYF
CDR3nt: TGTGCCAGCAGCCCCGGACTAGCGGGAGTGTCGACAGATACGCAGTATTTT

len: 14
abundance: -
d_gene: -
j_gene: TRBJ2-2
v_gene: TRBV21-1
CDR3aa: CASSNRQGAMELFF
CDR3nt: TGTGCCAGCAGCAACCGACAGGGGGCTATGGAGCTGTTTTTT

len: 13
abundance: -
d_gene: -
j_gene: TRBJ2-2
v_gene: TRBV28
CDR3aa: CASSFLLPGELFF
CDR3nt: TGTGCCAGCAGTTTTCTTCTCCCCGGGGAGCTGTTTTTT

len: 14
abundance: -
d_gene: -
j_gene: TRBJ1-4
v_gene: TRBV5-1
CDR3aa: CASSLKDGKEKLFF
CDR3nt: TGCGCCAGCAGCTTAAAGGATGGAAAGGAAAAACTGTTTTTT

len: 13
abundance: once
d_gene: -
j_gene: TRBJ2-5
v_gene: TRBV27
CDR3aa: CASSYRPQETQYF
CDR3nt: TGTGCCAGCAGTTACCGACCCCAAGAGACCCAGTACTTC

len: 13
abundance: -
d_gene: TRBD1
j_gene: TRBJ2-7
v_gene: TRBV6-5
CDR3aa: CASRDRGNDEQYF
CDR3nt: TGTGCCAGCAGGGACAGGGGGAACGACGAGCAGTACTTC

len: 13
abundance: -
d_gene: -
j_gene: TRBJ1-4
v_gene: TRBV5-4
CDR3aa: CASSFLPSEKLFF
CDR3nt: TGTGCCAGCAGCTTTTTACCATCTGAAAAACTGTTTTTT

len: 14
abundance: once
d_gene: -
j_gene: TRBJ1-2
v_gene: TRBV7-2
CDR3aa: CASSQDLGLYGYTF
CDR3nt: TGTGCCAGCAGCCAGGATCTTGGGTTGTATGGCTACACCTTC

len: 17
abundance: -
d_gene: -
j_gene: TRBJ2-3
v_gene: TRBV18
CDR3aa: CASSPASRRGSTDTQYF
CDR3nt: TGTGCCAGCTCACCCGCGAGTAGACGCGGTAGCACAGATACGCAGTATTTT

len: 12
abundance: -
d_gene: -
j_gene: TRBJ2-7
v_gene: TRBV28
CDR3aa: CASGTGGGEQYF
CDR3nt: TGTGCCAGTGGGACGGGTGGTGGCGAGCAGTACTTC

len: 14
abundance: -
d_gene: -
j_gene: TRBJ1-5
v_gene: TRBV29-1
CDR3aa: CSVDGGAPNQPQHF
CDR3nt: TGCAGCGTTGATGGTGGGGCCCCTAATCAGCCCCAGCATTTT

len: 14
abundance: -
d_gene: -
j_gene: TRBJ2-1
v_gene: TRBV7-8
CDR3aa: CASSLAPAINEQFF
CDR3nt: TGTGCCAGCAGCTTAGCGCCGGCGATCAATGAGCAGTTCTTC

len: 16
abundance: few
d_gene: TRBD1
j_gene: TRBJ2-1
v_gene: TRBV2
CDR3aa: CASSEGQGIDSNEQFF
CDR3nt: TGTGCCAGCAGTGAAGGACAGGGTATCGATAGCAATGAGCAGTTCTTC

len: 14
abundance: -
d_gene: -
j_gene: TRBJ2-7
v_gene: TRBV18
CDR3aa: CASSPYAAYYEQYF
CDR3nt: TGTGCCAGCTCACCATATGCGGCTTACTACGAGCAGTACTTC

len: 15
abundance: -
d_gene: TRBD1
j_gene: TRBJ2-2
v_gene: TRBV5-1
CDR3aa: CASSSTTGGTGELFF
CDR3nt: TGCGCCAGCAGCTCCACCACAGGGGGCACCGGGGAGCTGTTTTTT

len: 11
abundance: -
d_gene: -
j_gene: TRBJ2-1
v_gene: TRBV20-1
CDR3aa: CSAFSYNEQFF
CDR3nt: TGCAGTGCTTTCTCCTACAATGAGCAGTTCTTC

len: 13
abundance: once
d_gene: -
j_gene: TRBJ1-1
v_gene: TRBV6-5
CDR3aa: CASSYRGGAEAFF
CDR3nt: TGTGCCAGCAGTTATCGGGGGGGAGCTGAAGCTTTCTTT

len: 16
abundance: -
d_gene: -
j_gene: TRBJ2-1
v_gene: TRBV7-7
CDR3aa: CASSLAGGTRNNEQFF
CDR3nt: TGTGCTAGCAGCTTAGCGGGCGGGACACGGAACAATGAGCAGTTCTTC

len: 12
abundance: -
d_gene: -
j_gene: TRBJ2-7
v_gene: TRBV10-1
CDR3aa: CASSDTGYEQYF
CDR3nt: TGCGCCAGCAGTGATACAGGCTACGAGCAGTACTTC

len: 13
abundance: -
d_gene: TRBD1
j_gene: TRBJ1-1
v_gene: TRBV27
CDR3aa: CASTQGGKTEAFF
CDR3nt: TGTGCCAGCACCCAGGGGGGGAAAACTGAAGCTTTCTTT